This TCR beta chain is drawn from a study of human CD8 memory T cell subsets. The CDR3 consists of 15 residues. Germline V gene data show CDR1 as SGHVS and CDR2 as FNYEAQ. Frequency places this clonotype as medium-sized. Its matching antigen is unknown. It was by negative magnetic separation that total CD8+ T cells were enriched. Duplicate vials of over 140,000 sorted CD8+ T cells per subset supplied the RNA. Production of TCR beta libraries used UMI-labeled 5' RACE as the method. Each CDR3 protein gets one entry in TCRdb, which reprocessed the 5' RACE reads and gives no DNA. The sample table includes approximately 5,000 distinct CDR3 sequences. Study-wide findings and caveats: Estimated Chao1 values suggested that diversity was greater among stem-like memory T cells than among precursor exhausted T cells.

The chain has TRBV7-6 and TRBJ2-7; there is no DNA to check the TCRdb D call of TRBD2. The origin of this receptor is a human donor in good health. Material for sequencing was CD8+ effector memory T cells (TEM) sorted from PBMCs. Subset of the sample: effector memory CD8 T cells, CCR7- CD45RO+ CD95+. CDR3 sequence reads: CASSLGTSDDYEQYF.